This note documents a single T cell receptor beta chain sequence. Profiled with immunoSEQ multiplex PCR; TCRdb holds only in-frame clones, not every one. The data show 50,000 to 65,000 clones, approximately 90% seen once. The germline V gene encodes CDR1 SGHRS and CDR2 YFSETQ. V was cut by 0 bases and J by 5 bases, with 12 bases left in between. The CDR3 has 14 amino acids. The entry originates in a study of OX40 agonist ivuxolimab in advanced cancers. Study summary: Dose-escalation patients were diagnosed with hepatocellular carcinoma, melanoma, renal cell cancer or head and neck cancer. Partial response was recorded in three patients: one hepatocellular carcinoma and two cutaneous melanoma cases.

Here the sequenced sample was CD4+ or CD8+ T cells sorted from blood, taken in a trial of the OX40 agonist ivuxolimab. The chain employs TRBV5-1 and TRBJ2-7; a weak D match, TRBD1 (6 bases). This receptor was identified in an adult with an advanced solid tumor such as melanoma, head and neck, liver or kidney cancer. The CDR3 sequence is CASSLVVGTHEQYF. The CDR3 coding sequence is TGCGCCAGCAGCTTGGTGGTAGGGACACACGAGCAGTACTTC. The full variable domain, its missing parts supplied by reference TRBV5-1 and TRBJ2-7, is KAGVTQTPRYLIKTRGQQVTLSCSPISGHRSVSWYQQTPGQGLQFLFEYFSETQRNKGNFPGRFSGRQFSNSRSEMNVSTLELGDSALYLCASSLVVGTHEQYFGPGTRLTVT.